The 7 T cell receptor beta chains below were found in one sample sequenced in a study of lymphopenia after photon versus proton radiotherapy. Sequencing was performed with immunoSEQ multiplex PCR; in TCRdb, only in-frame clones are kept and a portion is missing. Found here are about 40,000 clones, around 83% of them singletons; the top ten hold around 25%. The sample here was peripheral blood, taken from a patient treated with proton-based radiotherapy. The receptors were sampled from a woman aged 70 to 79 with pancreatic cancer.

This chain joins TRBV7-2 and TRBJ2-7, with 7 bases aligning to TRBD1. The CDR3 totals 14 residues. The J segment lost 4 bases and the V segment lost 7 bases, leaving 10 bases of the junction unmatched. CDR1 is SGHTA and CDR2 is FQGNSA in the germline V gene. DNA for the CDR3: TGTGCCAGCATTAGCCTAGACAGGGAGTACGAGCAGTACTTC. It codes for CASISLDREYEQYF.

This clone was recorded a few times. The CDR3 sequence: CASSSYRDRTTGELFF. The CDR3 DNA reads as TGTGCCAGCAGCTCTTATAGGGACAGGACCACCGGGGAGCTGTTTTTT. This chain connects TRBV7-2 to TRBJ2-2; 8 bases are shared with TRBD1. The CDR3 is made up of 16 amino acids. CDR1 and CDR2 (germline): SGHTA, FQGNSA. J gave up 4 bases and V 4 bases, and 8 bases lay outside the gene matches.

This clone was recorded once. The chain is built from TRBV23-1 and TRBJ1-6; D ambiguous. TRBV23-1 is identified as an open reading frame with a role that is uncertain. The length of the CDR3 is 14 residues. Trimming shortened V by 2 bases and J by 13 bases, and 15 bases separated the two germline ends. The chain's CDR3 is CASSQPLPLGPLHF. The DNA for the CDR3 is TGCGCCAGCAGTCAACCACTCCCGTTGGGGCCCCTCCACTTT.

This chain connects TRBV6-1 to TRBJ2-1, with 8 bases aligning to TRBD2. This CDR3 is 16 amino acids long. The junction had 11 bases not matched to a gene; V was cut back by 3 bases and J by 7 bases. CDR1 MNHNS and CDR2 SASEGT come from the germline V gene. The DNA of the CDR3 is TGTGCCAGCAGTGACCCAGCGGGAGTATTGCTTAATGAGCAGTTCTTC. Its translation: CASSDPAGVLLNEQFF.

The CDR3 here is CASSTDSPSYNEQFF. The CDR3 DNA reads as TGCGCCAGCAGCACGGACAGTCCCTCCTACAATGAGCAGTTCTTC. The chain uses TRBV5-1 and TRBJ2-1; the D gene is possibly TRBD1 (6 bases). V was pared by 4 bases and J by 0 bases, with 11 bases between. The length of the CDR3 is 15 residues. Germline V lookup: CDR1 SGHRS, CDR2 YFSETQ.

The rearrangement joins TRBV13 to TRBJ1-1; TRBD1 is a possible D gene (6 bases). The germline V and J ends were trimmed by 5 bases and 4 bases, with 26 bases remaining between them. CDR1 and CDR2 from the germline V gene are PRHDT and FYEKMQ (reference sequence). The CDR3 sequence is 18 residues long. CDR3 protein: CASSLLRGSITGFTEAFF. The CDR3 bases are TGTGCCAGCAGCCTCCTCAGGGGCTCAATTACGGGGTTCACTGAAGCTTTCTTT.

The V and J genes are TRBV5-8 and TRBJ2-5; D ambiguous. The germline V gene encodes CDR1 SGHTS and CDR2 YDEGEE. Trimming removed 5 bases from V and 3 bases from J, with 17 bases in between. The CDR3 runs 15 residues. This chain's CDR3 is CASSHPLRGEETQYF. CDR3 DNA: TGTGCCAGCAGTCACCCACTACGTGGGGAAGAGACCCAGTACTTC. Complete variable domain (other parts from reference TRBV5-8 and TRBJ2-5): EAGVTQSPTHLIKTRGQQATLRCSPISGHTSVYWYQQALGLGLQFLLWYDEGEERNRGNFPPRFSGRQFPNYSSELNVNALELEDSALYLCASSHPLRGEETQYFGPGTRLLVL.